This TCR beta chain came from a study of blood T cell repertoires in COVID-19. Study at large: Whether acute or convalescent, the COVID-19 samples came from the United States, Italy and Spain.

Germline CDR1 SGHTA, CDR2 FQGNSA. Trimming removed 2 bases from V and 11 bases from J, with 12 bases in between. CDR3 size: 12 residues. Profiling relied on immunoSEQ multiplex PCR, and the TCRdb table lists in-frame clones only, not all of them. The sample yields over 100,000 clones, approximately 80% seen once. The source of this sequence is a woman older than 75 with active or convalescent COVID-19. The chain joins TRBV7-2 to TRBJ1-1, with unresolved D. Sequencing used peripheral blood. The CDR3 loop reads CASSLNTYVAFF. The CDR3, as DNA: TGTGCCAGCAGCTTAAATACCTACGTGGCTTTCTTT.